This T cell receptor beta chain was retrieved from a study of blood T cells in healthy people across ages. Findings and limits, study-wide: Underestimates were what the diversity estimates from one million T cells were considered to be. The lack of PBMC sorting stopped any conclusive naive versus antigen-experienced comparison.

A J-beta primer mix and a sample-barcoded 5' primer were used in a second PCR of roughly 6 to 11 cycles. Each cDNA molecule received a tag from a template-switch adaptor that had 12 random nucleotides. TCRdb re-called the 5' RACE reads with MiXCR, one entry per CDR3 protein. The table lists approximately 790,000 distinct CDR3 sequences, less than 80% of them singletons. Isolation yielded PBMCs, at least 7 million per sample, in every case. This CDR3 is 13 amino acids long. Trimming stripped 10 bases from V and 1 base from J, with 12 bases between. About this clonotype: What it binds is not known.

Material: blood. This chain connects TRBV5-3 to TRBJ1-5; D remains ambiguous. TRBV5-3 is an ORF; its function is uncertain. The TCR was taken from a man aged 25-40 years in good health. This CDR3 reads CARGRVSNQPQHF. The CDR3 DNA sequence: TGTGCCCGTGGGCGCGTCAGCAATCAGCCCCAGCATTTT.